This T cell receptor (beta chain) was captured in a study of molecular identifiers for immune sequencing clone quantification. Points from the study as a whole: Investigators reportedly could detect spiked Jurkat TCR RNA from one cell among approximately 970,000 naive cells.

This clonotype came up many times. As yet, its antigen is unknown. Both previously described methods and listed TCR primers were employed to make bulk TCR libraries. TCRdb passed the PCR reads through MiXCR, listing each CDR3 protein once. The top ten hold more than 0.8% of the sample, which has about 510,000 distinct CDR3 sequences, over 20% seen once. Per the germline V gene, CDR1 is DFQATT and CDR2 is SNEGSKA (reference sequence). After removal of 0 bases from V and 3 bases from J, the junction contained 5 bases not matched to a gene. The length of the CDR3 is 15 residues. The source is a human donor in good health. Some libraries in this study had Jurkat cell RNA spiked in. V is TRBV20-1 and J is TRBJ2-7, with 10 bases lining up with TRBD2. Sequencing was done on a sample of naive CD8+ T cells from blood, with Jurkat cell RNA spiked in. Described subset: FACS-sorted CD8+CD4-CCR7+CD45RA+ naive T cells. The CDR3 loop is CSARDFASGGYEQYF. The CDR3 nucleotides read TGCAGTGCTAGAGATTTTGCTAGCGGGGGCTACGAGCAGTACTTC.